What follows describes a single T cell receptor beta chain. These data originate in a study of blood T cell repertoires in COVID-19. Seattle enrolled patients during active infection and tracked them longitudinally. This CDR3 comprises 16 residues. V lost 1 base, J lost 0 bases, and 12 bases lay in between. Germline loops: CDR1 KGHSH, CDR2 LQKENI. TCRdb keeps only in-frame clones here, not all; method: immunoSEQ multiplex PCR. The sample yields approximately 90,000 clones, approximately 84% seen once. The sequence derives from a man aged 70-80 years with COVID-19, enrolled during active disease. The sequencing sample was made of peripheral blood. This chain links TRBV18 with TRBJ1-2, with a possible D match to TRBD1 (5 bases). CDR3 loop: CASSPQRQTSNYGYTF. For the CDR3, the DNA is TGTGCCAGCTCACCACAAAGACAGACCTCTAACTATGGCTACACCTTC.